This TCR beta chain derives from a study of cytomegalovirus exposure and HLA in healthy donors. The sample holds a few counts of this clone. Other DNA sequences of this sample code for an identical CDR3. The germline V and J ends were trimmed by 0 bases and 5 bases, with 16 bases remaining between them. CDR1 and CDR2 (germline): SGHDN, FVKESK. The CDR3 contains 16 residues. Amplification used 60 Vbeta primers and 13 Jbeta primers. The assay was immunoSEQ multiplex PCR, and TCRdb's table has in-frame clones only and misses some. The repertoire holds 150,000 to 200,000 clones, with 84% as singletons. The clonotype comes from a girl aged 5-17 years in good health and CMV-seropositive. The V gene is TRBV14, the J gene TRBJ2-5; no firm D call. Sample: PBMCs. The CDR3 is CASSQDRLIIAETQYF. As DNA, the CDR3 is TGTGCCAGCAGCCAAGACAGGTTGATTATCGCGGAGACCCAGTACTTC.